A selection of T cell receptor beta chains follows, all from one sample in a study of cytomegalovirus exposure and HLA in healthy donors. The repertoire was sequenced with immunoSEQ multiplex PCR; TCRdb's copy has only in-frame clones and lacks some. The top ten clones hold approximately 1.5% of a sample with 150,000 to 200,000 clones, around 84% of them seen once. The sequencing sample was made of PBMCs. These receptors were collected from a woman under 30 in good health and CMV-seronegative. Each CDR3 is given without its conserved first and last residue. The order of the fields is V gene, J gene, CDR3 length, CDR3 protein.

TRBV6-5,TRBJ2-7,11,ASRIDSSYEQY
TRBV6-1,TRBJ1-1,13,ASSHTTGMDTEAF
TRBV4-1,TRBJ2-1,14,ASRPETGGTYNEQF
TRBV5-1,TRBJ1-1,14,ASSPGMPYRVTEAF
TRBV5-6,TRBJ2-3,13,ASSPWGGSTDTQY
TRBV5-1,TRBJ2-7,18,ASSPPRLAGGRDPPYEQY
TRBV28,TRBJ2-5,8,ATRGETQY
TRBV28,TRBJ2-5,11,ASSWTGMETQY
TRBV6-1,TRBJ1-2,13,ASSVQRGRGYGYT
TRBV5-5,TRBJ2-7,14,ASSFVVGEGEIEQY
TRBV7-2,TRBJ2-1,14,ASSLAPGLGYNEQF
TRBV7-9,TRBJ2-1,15,ASSPRGGGSSYNEQF
TRBV28,TRBJ2-7,11,ASSGQGRNEQY
TRBV7-9,TRBJ2-7,14,ASSVSSGLAGYEQY
TRBV28,TRBJ1-1,13,ASSSSGTGWTEAF
TRBV14,TRBJ2-5,13,ASSRSQLTVETQY
TRBV30,TRBJ1-2,11,AGTTGNYYGYT
TRBV6-5,TRBJ2-7,12,ASRQRTGLHEQY
TRBV4-3,TRBJ2-1,14,ASSQDRAVSYNEQF
TRBV5-6,TRBJ2-7,14,ASSLRKGRRAYEQY
TRBV11-2,TRBJ2-7,16,ASSLEGGGTPSSYEQY
TRBV6-5,TRBJ1-2,12,ASSYSGQGYGYT
TRBV2,TRBJ2-1,13,ASSELSSGSHEQF
TRBV15,TRBJ2-3,15,ATSRASGGALTDTQY
TRBV2,TRBJ1-5,14,ASSQNGGASNQPQH
TRBV5-6,TRBJ2-2,14,ASSWTRSSGTGELF
TRBV29-1,TRBJ2-7,11,SVWSGGEYEQY
TRBV30,TRBJ1-1,13,AWSVFGTGETEAF
TRBV7-2,.,12,ASSQRSPTYEQY
TRBV10-3,TRBJ1-1,13,AISESSVTNTEAF
TRBV12-5,TRBJ1-2,11,ASAQDTNYGYT
TRBV27,TRBJ2-1,14,ASWTGPVSFYNEQF
TRBV7-6,TRBJ1-1,16,ASSLVLGQGGMNTEAF
TRBV9,TRBJ2-2,15,ASSVAVGLAGTGELF
TRBV4-2,TRBJ2-7,13,ASSQFIGVTYEQY
TRBV9,TRBJ1-5,12,ASSPGVRNQPQH
TRBV4-3,TRBJ1-2,13,ASSQGQGSNYGYT
TRBV7-9,TRBJ1-1,11,ASSQEANTEAF
TRBV5-1,TRBJ2-3,13,ASSLGGTSTDTQY
TRBV5-1,TRBJ2-2,12,ASKGRENTGELF
TRBV7-2,TRBJ2-7,12,ASSLGLAGRHQY
TRBV2,TRBJ1-4,9,ASSEEEKLF
TRBV5-4,TRBJ1-5,14,TSSFSTGGRGQPQH
TRBV19,TRBJ2-4,15,ASSPPRGHLAKNIQY
TRBV5-1,TRBJ2-5,14,ASSPGTSKGWETQY
TRBV27,TRBJ2-6,13,VSGQGLGGANVLT
TRBV6-6,TRBJ1-5,14,ASSYSAQGAGQPQH
TRBV10-3,TRBJ2-5,14,AISVGLAGGGETQY
TRBV4-1,TRBJ2-1,13,ASSPTSGAYNEQF
TRBV7-9,TRBJ2-7,12,ASSSDRKLYEQY
TRBV5-1,TRBJ2-7,12,ASSILAGGYEQY
TRBV6-1,TRBJ1-1,12,ASSLGQGNTEAF
TRBV6-1,TRBJ2-3,12,ASSWTGASDTQY